This is a list of T cell receptor beta chains from one sample in a study of T cell responses to AZD1222 COVID-19 vaccine. Assay used: immunoSEQ multiplex PCR; TCRdb lists only in-frame clones, some missing. The data hold about 120,000 clones, with 87% observed a single time. The starting material was peripheral blood, obtained on day 0 of AZD1222 vaccination. All receptors come from an adult in good health. Both conserved end residues are part of each CDR3. Fields, in order: clone size, D gene, J gene, V gene, CDR3 DNA, CDR3 protein. D genes are given only for firm matches. Size tells how often a clone was seen (once, few, many) or the class of an expanded clone, and some rows leave it out.

size: once
D: NA
J: TRBJ2-5
V: TRBV29-1
DNA: TGCAGCGTTGTGCCCAGCCGTCGACAAGAGACCCAGTACTTC
CDR3: CSVVPSRRQETQYF

size: NA
D: TRBD1
J: TRBJ1-5
V: TRBV15
DNA: TGTGCCACCAGCAGACCACTACAGGGGCTCCGGGATCAGCCCCAGCATTTT
CDR3: CATSRPLQGLRDQPQHF

size: few
D: NA
J: TRBJ1-5
V: TRBV19
DNA: TGTGCCAGTAGTATTTGGGGGGAGGGCCAGCCCCAGCATTTT
CDR3: CASSIWGEGQPQHF

size: once
D: TRBD1
J: TRBJ2-1
V: TRBV28
DNA: TGTGCCAGCAGTTCGTCCGGGACAGGCTCCTACAATGAGCAGTTCTTC
CDR3: CASSSSGTGSYNEQFF

size: NA
D: NA
J: TRBJ1-1
V: TRBV2
DNA: TGTGCCAGCCCTCAGTCGGGACAAATTGTTGCTTTCTTT
CDR3: CASPQSGQIVAFF

size: NA
D: NA
J: TRBJ2-7
V: TRBV7-2
DNA: TGTGCCAGCAGCTTAACGGGGGCCTACGAGCAGTACTTC
CDR3: CASSLTGAYEQYF

size: once
D: NA
J: TRBJ1-4
V: TRBV28
DNA: TGTGCCAGCAGCCCCATTAGCGGAGAGGCTAATGAAAAACTGTTTTTT
CDR3: CASSPISGEANEKLFF

size: once
D: TRBD1
J: TRBJ1-1
V: TRBV6-5
DNA: TGTGCCAGCAATCAGGGGGCAGTGAACACTGAAGCTTTCTTT
CDR3: CASNQGAVNTEAFF

size: NA
D: TRBD2
J: TRBJ2-1
V: TRBV27
DNA: TGTGCCAGCAGCACGGGACTAGCGGGGCCCAATGAGCAGTTCTTC
CDR3: CASSTGLAGPNEQFF

size: NA
D: NA
J: TRBJ1-6
V: TRBV7-9
DNA: TGTGCCAGCAGCGCGTGGGACGGTGGAAATTCACCCCTCCACTTT
CDR3: CASSAWDGGNSPLHF

size: NA
D: NA
J: TRBJ2-3
V: TRBV7-8
DNA: TGTGCCAGCAGCGCCCTGGGTTCTCCCACAGATACGCAGTATTTT
CDR3: CASSALGSPTDTQYF

size: NA
D: NA
J: TRBJ2-1
V: TRBV20-1
DNA: TGCAGTGCTAGAGGAGGGAGTGAGCAGTTCTTC
CDR3: CSARGGSEQFF

size: NA
D: TRBD1
J: TRBJ2-1
V: TRBV7-3
DNA: TGTGCCAGCAGCCCAACAGGGGGCCTAAACAATGAGCAGTTCTTC
CDR3: CASSPTGGLNNEQFF

size: NA
D: NA
J: TRBJ1-1
V: TRBV2
DNA: TGTGCCAGCAGTGCATGGGGAACTGAAGCTTTCTTT
CDR3: CASSAWGTEAFF

size: NA
D: TRBD1
J: TRBJ1-2
V: TRBV10-3
DNA: TGTGCCATCAGTGAGTCCCCAGGGACAGGGAAAGGCTACACCTTC
CDR3: CAISESPGTGKGYTF

size: NA
D: NA
J: TRBJ2-7
V: TRBV9
DNA: TGTGCCAGCAGCGTAGCAGGGGGGGGATACGAGCAGTACTTC
CDR3: CASSVAGGGYEQYF